This passage covers 3 T cell receptor beta chains from one sample sequenced in a study of CD8+ T cells in alopecia areata. Noted treatment: oral pan-JAK inhibitor, 5-10 mg twice daily. After isolation, RNA underwent reverse transcription to generate cDNA as the sequencing template. The assay was immunoSEQ multiplex PCR, and TCRdb's table has in-frame clones only and misses some. The data hold 150,000 to 200,000 clones, with under 80% observed a single time. The material was CD4+ T cells sorted from blood, obtained around week 47, from a patient treated with tofacitinib. Every receptor here comes from a human donor with alopecia areata.

The rearrangement uses TRBV2 and TRBJ2-7; perhaps TRBD1 as D (6 bases). CDR1 SNHLY and CDR2 FYNNEI come from the germline V gene. The CDR3 totals 12 residues. The V end lost 6 bases, the J end lost 4 bases, and 10 bases lay between the germline ends. CDR3 DNA sequence: TGTGCCAGCAGGCAAAGGGGGTACGAGCAGTACTTC. It encodes CASRQRGYEQYF.

This rearrangement joins TRBV6-5 to TRBJ2-4; 7 nucleotides line up with TRBD2. Germline values: CDR1 MNHEY, CDR2 SVGAGI. This CDR3 spans 15 amino acids. The V and J ends lost 4 bases and 0 bases, in that order; junction bases with no gene match: 3. CDR3 DNA: TGTGCCAGCAGTTCAGGGAGGGGAGCCAAAAACATTCAGTACTTC. It codes for CASSSGRGAKNIQYF.

The J gene is TRBJ2-2, the V gene TRBV4-3; perhaps TRBD1 as D (5 bases). V was clipped by 0 bases and J by 6 bases, with 8 bases between them. CDR3 length: 14 residues. Germline CDR1 and CDR2: LGHNA and YSLEER. The CDR3 spells CASSQDSGPGELFF. The CDR3 nucleotides read TGCGCCAGCAGCCAAGATTCAGGGCCCGGGGAGCTGTTTTTT.